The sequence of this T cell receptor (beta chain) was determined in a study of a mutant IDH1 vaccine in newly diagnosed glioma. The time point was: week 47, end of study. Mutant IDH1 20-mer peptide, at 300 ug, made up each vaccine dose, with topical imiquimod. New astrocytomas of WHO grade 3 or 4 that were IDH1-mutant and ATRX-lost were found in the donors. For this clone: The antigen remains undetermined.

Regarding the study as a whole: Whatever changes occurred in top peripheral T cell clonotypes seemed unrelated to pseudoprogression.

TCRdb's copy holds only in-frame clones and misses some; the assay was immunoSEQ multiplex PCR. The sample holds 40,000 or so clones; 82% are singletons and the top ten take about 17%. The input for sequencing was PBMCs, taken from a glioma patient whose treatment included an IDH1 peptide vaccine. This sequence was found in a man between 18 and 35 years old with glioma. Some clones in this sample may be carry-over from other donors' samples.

The CDR3 coding sequence is TGTGCCAGCAGTTACTCAAGGAGCTCCTACGAGCAGTACTTC. Its protein is CASSYSRSSYEQYF. This chain uses TRBV6-5 with TRBJ2-7; D is unclear. The CDR3 sequence is 14 residues long. Trimming removed 0 bases from V and 0 bases from J, with 6 bases in between. CDR1 and CDR2 (germline): MNHEY, SVGAGI.